This section outlines one TCR beta chain sequence together with its context. The CDR3 contains 13 residues. The V and J ends lost 4 bases and 11 bases, in that order; junction bases with no gene match: 10. Germline V gene sequence: CDR1 GTSNPN, CDR2 SVGIG (reference sequence). The sample originates from a study of blood T cell repertoires in COVID-19. At the level of the study: Acute and convalescent COVID-19 samples came from the United States, Italy and Spain.

Using immunoSEQ multiplex PCR, the repertoire was profiled, and TCRdb retains in-frame clones only, with some absent. The data contain roughly 50,000 clones, 90% of them singletons. The sequenced sample consisted of peripheral blood. The rearrangement links TRBV30 to TRBJ1-5; 8 bases line up with TRBD1. This clonotype originated in an older man with acute or convalescent COVID-19. The CDR3 region has the DNA TGTGCCTGGAATCTCGGACAGGGCATGTCCCAGCATTTT. As protein: CAWNLGQGMSQHF.